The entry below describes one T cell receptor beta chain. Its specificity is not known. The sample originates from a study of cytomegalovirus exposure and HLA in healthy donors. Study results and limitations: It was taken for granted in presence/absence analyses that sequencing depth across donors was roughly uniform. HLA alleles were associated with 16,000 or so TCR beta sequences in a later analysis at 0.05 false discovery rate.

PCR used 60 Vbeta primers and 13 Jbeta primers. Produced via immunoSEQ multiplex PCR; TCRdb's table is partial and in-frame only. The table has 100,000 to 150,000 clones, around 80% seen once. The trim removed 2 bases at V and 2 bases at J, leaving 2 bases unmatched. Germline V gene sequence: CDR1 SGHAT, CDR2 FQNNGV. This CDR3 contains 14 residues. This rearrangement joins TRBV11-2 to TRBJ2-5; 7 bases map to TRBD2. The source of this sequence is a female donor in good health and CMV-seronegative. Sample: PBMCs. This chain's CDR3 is CASSLPGGQETQYF. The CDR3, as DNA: TGTGCCAGCAGCTTACCGGGGGGACAAGAGACCCAGTACTTC.